This T cell receptor (beta chain) comes out of a study of blood T cell repertoires in COVID-19. This clone has just a few counts. Germline V lookup: CDR1 SGDLS, CDR2 YYNGEE. V gave up 4 bases and J gave up 5 bases, with 15 bases separating them. The CDR3 runs to 14 residues. Assay: immunoSEQ multiplex PCR; the TCRdb copy retains only in-frame clones and omits some. The sample comprises about 230,000 clones, 70% to 90% of which are singletons, and 11% rests with the top ten. This TCR derives from a man aged 45 to 65 with COVID-19, enrolled during active disease. The V and J genes are TRBV9 and TRBJ1-1, with D possibly TRBD1 on 5 matching bases. Specimen: peripheral blood. CDR3 amino acids: CASSPTTGGTEAFF. The CDR3 DNA reads TGTGCCAGCAGCCCTACGACTGGGGGGACTGAAGCTTTCTTT. The entire variable domain, with the rest obtained from reference TRBV9 and TRBJ1-1, is as follows: DSGVTQTPKHLITATGQRVTLRCSPRSGDLSVYWYQQSLDQGLQFLIQYYNGEERAKGNILERFSAQQFPDLHSELNLSSLELGDSALYFCASSPTTGGTEAFFGQGTRLTVV.